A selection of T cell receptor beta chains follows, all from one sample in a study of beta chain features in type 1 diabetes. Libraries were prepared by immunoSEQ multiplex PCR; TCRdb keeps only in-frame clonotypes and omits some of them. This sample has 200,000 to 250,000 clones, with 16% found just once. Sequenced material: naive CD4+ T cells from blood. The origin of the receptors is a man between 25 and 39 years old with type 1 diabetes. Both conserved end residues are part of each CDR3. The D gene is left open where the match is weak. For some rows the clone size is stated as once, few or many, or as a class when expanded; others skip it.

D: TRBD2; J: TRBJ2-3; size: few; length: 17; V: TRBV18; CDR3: CASSPPGIAGVKDTQYF; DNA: TGTGCCAGCTCACCACCGGGGATAGCGGGAGTGAAAGATACGCAGTATTTT
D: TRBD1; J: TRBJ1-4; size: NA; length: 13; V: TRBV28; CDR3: CASSSGGWEKLFF; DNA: TGTGCCAGCAGTTCAGGGGGTTGGGAAAAACTGTTTTTT
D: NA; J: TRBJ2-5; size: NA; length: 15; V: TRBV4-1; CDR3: CASSQGPGAGETQYF; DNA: TGCGCCAGCAGCCAAGGTCCGGGGGCTGGGGAGACCCAGTACTTC
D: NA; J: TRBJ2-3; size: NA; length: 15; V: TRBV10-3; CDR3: CAIREGRRSTDTQYF; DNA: TGTGCCATCAGGGAGGGGAGGAGGAGCACAGATACGCAGTATTTT
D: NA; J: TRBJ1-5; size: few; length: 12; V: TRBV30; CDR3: CAWSLVNQPQHF; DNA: TGTGCCTGGAGTTTAGTAAATCAGCCCCAGCATTTT
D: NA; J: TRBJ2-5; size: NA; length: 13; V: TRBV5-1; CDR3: CASGGTAQETQYF; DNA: TGCGCCAGCGGAGGGACAGCTCAAGAGACCCAGTACTTC
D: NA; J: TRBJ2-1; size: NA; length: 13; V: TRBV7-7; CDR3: CASSIGTYNEQFF; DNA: TGTGCCAGCAGCATAGGGACCTACAATGAGCAGTTCTTC
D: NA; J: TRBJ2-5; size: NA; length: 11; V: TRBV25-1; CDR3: CASSGWETQYF; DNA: TGTGCCAGCTCTGGATGGGAGACCCAGTACTTC
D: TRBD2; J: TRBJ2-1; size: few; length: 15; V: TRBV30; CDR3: CAWTTGTSGGNEQFF; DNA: TGTGCCTGGACCACCGGGACTAGCGGGGGCAATGAGCAGTTCTTC
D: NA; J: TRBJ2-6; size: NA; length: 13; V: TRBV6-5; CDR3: CASSFSGANVLTF; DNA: TGTGCCAGCAGTTTCTCTGGGGCCAACGTCCTGACTTTC
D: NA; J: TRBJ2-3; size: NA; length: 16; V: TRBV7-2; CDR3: CASSLRVAWNTDTQYF; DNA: TGTGCCAGCAGCCTCAGAGTAGCGTGGAACACAGATACGCAGTATTTT
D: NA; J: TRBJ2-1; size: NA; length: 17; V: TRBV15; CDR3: CATSRGGGQSSYNEQFF; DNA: TGTGCCACCAGCAGAGGAGGAGGCCAAAGCTCCTACAATGAGCAGTTCTTC
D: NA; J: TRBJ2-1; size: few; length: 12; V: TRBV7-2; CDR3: CASSLITNEQFF; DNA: TGTGCCAGCAGCTTAATCACCAATGAGCAGTTCTTC
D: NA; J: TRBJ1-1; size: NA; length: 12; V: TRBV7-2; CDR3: CASSLDPTEAFF; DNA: TGTGCCAGCAGCTTGGATCCGACTGAAGCTTTCTTT
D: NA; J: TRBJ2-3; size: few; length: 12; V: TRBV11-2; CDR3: CASSLGTDTQYF; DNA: TGTGCCAGCAGCTTGGGTACTGATACGCAGTATTTT
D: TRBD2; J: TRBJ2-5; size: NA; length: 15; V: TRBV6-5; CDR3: CASSWTSAIQETQYF; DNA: TGTGCCAGCAGTTGGACTAGCGCCATCCAAGAGACCCAGTACTTC
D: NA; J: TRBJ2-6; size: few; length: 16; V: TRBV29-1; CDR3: CSVVLVLSSGANVLTF; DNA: TGCAGCGTTGTTCTGGTACTTAGCTCTGGGGCCAACGTCCTGACTTTC
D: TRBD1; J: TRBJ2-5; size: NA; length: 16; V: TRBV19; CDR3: CASSSSGTGSSETQYF; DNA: TGTGCCAGTAGTTCCTCCGGGACAGGCTCCTCGGAGACCCAGTACTTC
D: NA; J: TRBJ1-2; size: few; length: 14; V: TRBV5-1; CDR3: CASSLVPEGYGYTF; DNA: TGCGCCAGCAGCTTGGTTCCCGAAGGCTATGGCTACACCTTC
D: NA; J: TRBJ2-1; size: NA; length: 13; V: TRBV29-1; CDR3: CSVGRYSYNEQFF; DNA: TGCAGCGTTGGACGTTACTCCTACAATGAGCAGTTCTTC
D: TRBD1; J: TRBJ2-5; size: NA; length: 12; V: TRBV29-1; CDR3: CSVRTGGETQYF; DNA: TGCAGCGTTCGGACAGGGGGAGAGACCCAGTACTTC
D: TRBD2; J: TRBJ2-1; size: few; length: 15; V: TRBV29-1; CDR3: CSASGDGSSYNEQFF; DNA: TGCAGCGCCAGCGGGGACGGAAGCTCCTACAATGAGCAGTTCTTC
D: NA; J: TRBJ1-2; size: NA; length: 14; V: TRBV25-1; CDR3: CASSEWPANYGYTF; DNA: TGTGCCAGCAGTGAATGGCCAGCAAACTATGGCTACACCTTC
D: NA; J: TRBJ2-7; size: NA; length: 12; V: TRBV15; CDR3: CATSRDTTGLHF; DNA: TGTGCCACCAGCAGAGACACCACGGGACTCCACTTC
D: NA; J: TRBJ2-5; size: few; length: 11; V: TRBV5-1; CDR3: CASRLKETQYF; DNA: TGCGCCAGCAGGTTGAAGGAGACCCAGTACTTC
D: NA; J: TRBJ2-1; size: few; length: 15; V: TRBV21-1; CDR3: CASTSTPSLVGEQFF; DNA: TGTGCCAGCACCTCGACACCTTCCCTCGTGGGTGAGCAGTTCTTC
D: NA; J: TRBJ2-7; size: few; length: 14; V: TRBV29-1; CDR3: CSGYAAGAPYEQYF; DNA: TGCAGCGGCTACGCCGCGGGGGCCCCCTACGAGCAGTACTTC
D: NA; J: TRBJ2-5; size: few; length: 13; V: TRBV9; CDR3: CASSVVPQETQYF; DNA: TGTGCCAGCAGCGTAGTGCCGCAAGAGACCCAGTACTTC
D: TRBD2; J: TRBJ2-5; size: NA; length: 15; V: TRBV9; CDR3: CASSVGLAGEETQYF; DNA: TGTGCCAGCAGCGTGGGACTAGCGGGAGAAGAGACCCAGTACTTC
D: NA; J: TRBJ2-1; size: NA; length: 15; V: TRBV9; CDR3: CASSVGASEYNEQFF; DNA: TGTGCCAGCAGCGTAGGAGCCAGCGAGTACAATGAGCAGTTCTTC
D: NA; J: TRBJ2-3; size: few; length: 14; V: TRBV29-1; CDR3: CSVVGQGSTDTQYF; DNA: TGCAGCGTTGTGGGGCAGGGAAGCACAGATACGCAGTATTTT
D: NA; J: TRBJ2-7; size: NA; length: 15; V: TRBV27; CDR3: CASSSRFGGYDEQYF; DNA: TGTGCCAGCAGTTCCCGTTTCGGAGGGTATGACGAGCAGTACTTC
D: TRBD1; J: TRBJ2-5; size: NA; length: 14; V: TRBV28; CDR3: CASSAGQGWKTQYF; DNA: TGTGCCAGCAGTGCGGGACAGGGGTGGAAGACCCAGTACTTC
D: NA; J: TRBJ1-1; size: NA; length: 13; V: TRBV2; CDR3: CASSEAGRTEAFF; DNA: TGTGCCAGCAGTGAGGCGGGTCGCACTGAAGCTTTCTTT
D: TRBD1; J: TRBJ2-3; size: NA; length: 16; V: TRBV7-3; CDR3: CASSLTRDRGQDTQYF; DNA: TGTGCCAGCAGCTTAACCCGGGACAGGGGACAAGATACGCAGTATTTT
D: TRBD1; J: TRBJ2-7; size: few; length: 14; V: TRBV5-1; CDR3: CASSAGQGVDEQYF; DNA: TGCGCCAGCAGCGCGGGACAGGGCGTAGACGAGCAGTACTTC
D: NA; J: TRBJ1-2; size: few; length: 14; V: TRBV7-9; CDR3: CASSRPGTNYGYTF; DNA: TGTGCCAGCAGCCGACCAGGGACCAACTATGGCTACACCTTC
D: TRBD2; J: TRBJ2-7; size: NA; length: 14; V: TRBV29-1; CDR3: CSAAGLAGSYEQYF; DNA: TGCAGCGCCGCGGGACTAGCGGGAAGCTACGAGCAGTACTTC
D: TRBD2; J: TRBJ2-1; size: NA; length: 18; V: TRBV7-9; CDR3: CASSLAHLAGVSYNEQFF; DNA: TGTGCCAGCAGCTTAGCGCATCTAGCGGGGGTCTCCTACAATGAGCAGTTCTTC